These T cell receptor beta chains were read from a single sample in a study of blood T cell repertoires in COVID-19. Method: immunoSEQ multiplex PCR; TCRdb's copy keeps in-frame clones and lacks some. The sample has about 140,000 clones, around nine tenths seen once; the top ten hold roughly 4%. The specimen was peripheral blood. These receptors all come from a middle-aged woman with acute or convalescent COVID-19. The CDR3 runs from the conserved cysteine through the conserved F or W. The D gene is left open where the match is weak. Only part of the rows carry a size: once, few, many, or a class if the clone is expanded.

v_call	j_call	d_call	clone_size	cdr3_aa	cdr3_nt
TRBV28	TRBJ1-2	TRBD1	NA	CASSSRTGVDYGYTF	TGTGCCAGCAGTTCCCGGACAGGGGTGGACTATGGCTACACCTTC
TRBV19	TRBJ1-1	NA	few	CASYFKSEAFF	TGTGCCAGTTACTTCAAATCTGAAGCTTTCTTT
TRBV19	TRBJ2-7	NA	NA	CASSIGYYRSSYEQYF	TGTGCCAGTAGTATAGGATACTACCGAAGCTCCTACGAGCAGTACTTC
TRBV6-2/TRBV6-3	TRBJ2-7	NA	few	CASSYPLGLPSYEQYF	TGTGCCAGCAGTTACCCATTGGGACTGCCCTCCTACGAGCAGTACTTC
TRBV11-2	TRBJ1-1	NA	NA	CASSLGYRERSEAFF	TGTGCCAGCAGCTTAGGCTACAGGGAACGAAGTGAAGCTTTCTTT
TRBV6-5	TRBJ1-1	TRBD1	NA	CASSPGQGVTEAFF	TGTGCCAGCAGTCCCGGACAGGGAGTTACTGAAGCTTTCTTT
TRBV9	TRBJ1-2	TRBD1	NA	CASSVGGQGHYGYTF	TGTGCCAGCAGCGTAGGAGGACAGGGCCACTATGGCTACACCTTC
TRBV7-3	TRBJ1-6	NA	NA	CASSLAGYNSPLHF	TGTGCCAGCAGCTTAGCAGGCTATAATTCACCCCTCCACTTT
TRBV7-9	TRBJ2-2	NA	few	CASSLEGLTGELFF	TGTGCCAGCAGCTTGGAAGGACTAACGGGGGAGCTGTTTTTT
TRBV19	TRBJ1-2	NA	once	CASRTTVTLDYGYTF	TGTGCCAGTAGGACCACAGTAACTCTCGATTATGGCTACACCTTC
TRBV3-1/TRBV3-2	TRBJ2-7	NA	once	CASSQASGNSYEQYF	TGTGCCAGCAGCCAAGCCTCCGGGAACTCCTACGAGCAGTACTTC
TRBV7-8	TRBJ2-1	TRBD2	NA	CASSLKAGGPKSYNEQFF	TGTGCCAGCAGCTTAAAAGCGGGAGGGCCTAAATCCTACAATGAGCAGTTCTTC
TRBV11-3	TRBJ1-2	NA	NA	CASSLGRGYGYTF	TGTGCCAGCAGCTTAGGCAGGGGTTATGGCTACACCTTC
TRBV4-1	TRBJ1-2	NA	NA	CASSQEGGYGYTF	TGCGCCAGCAGCCAAGAGGGAGGCTATGGCTACACCTTC
TRBV5-1	TRBJ2-3	TRBD2	NA	CASSLGAGPTDTQYF	TGCGCCAGCAGCTTAGGAGCGGGGCCCACAGATACGCAGTATTTT
TRBV7-6	TRBJ2-7	NA	NA	CASRRLPGIYEQYF	TGTGCCAGCAGACGGCTCCCCGGGATTTACGAGCAGTACTTC
TRBV24-1	TRBJ1-1	NA	NA	CATSDSDRNTEAFF	TGTGCCACCAGTGATTCAGACAGGAACACTGAAGCTTTCTTT
TRBV19	TRBJ1-5	TRBD1	NA	CASSIRGLGNQPQHF	TGTGCCAGTAGTATAAGGGGGCTCGGGAATCAGCCCCAGCATTTT
TRBV6-4	TRBJ2-3	NA	NA	CASSEKAASTDTQYF	TGTGCCAGCAGTGAAAAGGCGGCTAGCACAGATACGCAGTATTTT
TRBV7-2	TRBJ1-1	NA	NA	CASSSVNTEAFF	TGTGCCAGCAGCTCGGTCAACACTGAAGCTTTCTTT
TRBV7-2	TRBJ2-1	NA	NA	CASSFRVSYNEQFF	TGTGCCAGCAGCTTCAGGGTCTCCTACAATGAGCAGTTCTTC
TRBV6-6	TRBJ1-3	NA	NA	CASSPRGSRTIYF	TGTGCCAGCAGCCCACGGGGTAGTCGCACCATATATTTT
TRBV19	TRBJ1-2	NA	NA	CASSRTSQNYGYTF	TGTGCCAGTAGTAGAACATCACAGAACTATGGCTACACCTTC
TRBV30	TRBJ1-1	NA	few	CAWSATAGDTEAFF	TGTGCCTGGAGTGCGACAGCTGGGGACACTGAAGCTTTCTTT
TRBV27	TRBJ2-2	NA	NA	CASSLSWALTGELFF	TGTGCCAGCAGTTTATCTTGGGCTCTCACCGGGGAGCTGTTTTTT
TRBV5-1	TRBJ1-2	NA	NA	CASSSQGLRGYTF	TGCGCCAGCAGCTCACAGGGTTTAAGAGGCTACACCTTC
TRBV7-2	TRBJ2-7	NA	NA	CASSLRGTPGYEQYF	TGTGCCAGCAGCCTCCGGGGGACCCCAGGATACGAGCAGTACTTC
TRBV27	TRBJ2-1	NA	NA	CASSLEGADNEQFF	TGTGCCAGCAGTTTAGAGGGAGCTGACAATGAGCAGTTCTTC
TRBV5-1	TRBJ1-6	NA	NA	CASSPGSLGNSPLHF	TGCGCCAGCAGCCCCGGGTCCCTGGGTAATTCACCCCTCCACTTT
TRBV6-6	TRBJ1-1	NA	NA	CASSYRVGNTEAFF	TGTGCCAGCAGTTACCGGGTGGGGAACACTGAAGCTTTCTTT
TRBV19	TRBJ1-3	NA	NA	CASSMGYLSGNTIYF	TGTGCCAGTAGTATGGGCTATCTCTCTGGAAACACCATATATTTT
TRBV19	TRBJ2-6	TRBD1	NA	CASSRETGWPDNVLTF	TGTGCCAGTAGTAGAGAGACAGGGTGGCCCGACAACGTCCTGACTTTC
TRBV5-1	TRBJ2-7	TRBD2	NA	CASSLGGTSGNYEQYF	TGCGCCAGCAGCTTAGGGGGGACTAGCGGAAACTACGAGCAGTACTTC
TRBV7-2	TRBJ1-1	NA	NA	CASSFAGQTEAFF	TGTGCCAGCAGCTTCGCGGGCCAGACTGAAGCTTTCTTT
TRBV14	TRBJ1-2	NA	once	CASSIFRAGGYTF	TGTGCCAGCAGTATCTTCAGGGCTGGTGGCTACACCTTC
TRBV7-2	TRBJ1-3	NA	NA	CASSLARAGSGNTIYF	TGTGCCAGCAGCTTAGCGAGAGCGGGTAGTGGAAACACCATATATTTT
TRBV10-3	TRBJ2-6	NA	few	CAISDSSGANVLTF	TGTGCCATCAGTGATAGCTCTGGGGCCAACGTCCTGACTTTC
TRBV5-1	TRBJ2-7	NA	NA	CASSLGQYEQYF	TGCGCCAGCAGCTTAGGACAATACGAGCAGTACTTC
TRBV12-3/TRBV12-4	TRBJ2-7	TRBD2	NA	CARGLAFYEQYF	TGTGCCAGGGGACTAGCTTTCTACGAGCAGTACTTC
TRBV20-1	TRBJ2-7	TRBD1	NA	CSASSDRVYEQYF	TGCAGTGCTAGTAGTGACAGGGTATACGAGCAGTACTTC